These 16 T cell receptor beta chains share one sample of origin, sequenced in a study of T cells in Graves' hyperthyroidism and ophthalmopathy. What was amplified from RNA transcripts were TCR beta CDR3 regions. Carried out on the TCR CDR3, a first-round RT-PCR used the HTBI primer set. TCRdb processed the multiplex PCR reads anew with MiXCR; each CDR3 protein has one entry. The repertoire holds about 590,000 distinct CDR3 sequences, with less than 20% as singletons. The sequenced sample was blood. These receptors came from a woman aged 25 to 45 with Graves' hyperthyroidism.

This clonotype was counted ten times or more. The J gene is TRBJ1-5, the V gene TRBV3-1; D not resolved. The CDR3 sequence is 12 residues long. V lost 1 base and J 6 bases, leaving 4 bases between the germline ends. The V gene's germline CDR1 is LGHDT and CDR2 YNNKEL (reference sequence). In DNA form, the CDR3 reads TGTGCCAGCAGCCAAGTCGGTCAGCCCCAGCATTTT. It translates to CASSQVGQPQHF.

This clonotype was seen many times. The chain combines TRBV7-3 with TRBJ2-1, with 9 positions matching TRBD2. The trim removed 6 bases at V and 7 bases at J, leaving 10 bases unmatched. This CDR3 is 15 amino acids long. Germline CDR1 and CDR2: SGHTA and FQGTGA. This CDR3 is CASSPVAGVGNEQFF. For the CDR3, the DNA is TGTGCCAGCAGTCCCGTAGCGGGAGTAGGGAATGAGCAGTTCTTC. Full variable domain (rest looked up from reference TRBV7-3 and TRBJ2-1): GAGVSQTPSNKVTEKGKYVELRCDPISGHTALYWYRQSLGQGPEFLIYFQGTGAADDSGLPNDRFFAVRPEGSVSTLKIQRTERGDSAVYLCASSPVAGVGNEQFFGPGTRLTVL.

This clonotype has at least ten counts. This chain links TRBV28 with TRBJ2-3, with 9 positions matching TRBD1. CDR1 is MDHEN and CDR2 is SYDVKM in the germline V gene. Unmatched junction bases numbered 8, after V lost 5 bases and J lost 5 bases. The CDR3 extends over 15 amino acids. In DNA form, the CDR3 reads TGTGCCAGCAGTGAACAGGGGGCGCCGGGAGATACGCAGTATTTT. As protein: CASSEQGAPGDTQYF.

This clonotype appeared a few times. J is TRBJ2-7 and V is TRBV20-1, with TRBD2 matching over 12 bases. CDR1 is DFQATT and CDR2 is SNEGSKA in the germline V gene (reference sequence). V shed 2 bases and J 3 bases; nucleotides not matched to a gene: 20. CDR3 length equals 20 residues. This CDR3 reads CSARRPKTSGSTKTNYEQYF. The CDR3 nucleotides are TGCAGTGCTAGACGACCCAAGACTAGCGGGAGCACCAAAACCAACTACGAGCAGTACTTC.

The J gene is TRBJ1-1, the V gene TRBV10-2; weak D call: TRBD1 (5 bases). Germline V gene sequence: CDR1 WSHSY, CDR2 SAAADI. The CDR3 runs to 13 residues. V was pared by 8 bases and J by 1 base, with 11 bases between. The CDR3 DNA reads TGCGCCAGCTTGGACATCGGGAACACTGAAGCTTTCTTT. It codes for CASLDIGNTEAFF.

This clonotype has just a few counts. This clone may be a read error of a much larger clone one base away. The rearrangement links TRBV30 to TRBJ1-3; D unresolved. CDR1 is GTSNPN, CDR2 SVGIG, per germline (reference sequence). CDR3 size: 16 residues. The CDR3 region has the DNA TGTGCCTGGAGTGTACGACGGCACTACTCTGGAGACACCATATATTTT. This sequence encodes CAWSVRRHYSGDTIYF.

This clonotype was observed a handful of times. The chain links TRBV2 to TRBJ2-1, with TRBD2 as a possible D gene (6 bases). CDR1 is SNHLY and CDR2 is FYNNEI in the germline V gene. V dropped 3 bases and J dropped 4 bases, with 16 bases sitting between them. This CDR3 comprises 16 residues. CDR3 in DNA: TGTGCCAGCAGTGATTCTAGTAGCGGTATATACAATGAGCAGTTCTTC. Its protein product is CASSDSSSGIYNEQFF.

Comments on this clonotype: It is likely a read error: a sequence one base away is far more abundant. The CDR3 does not end in the conserved phenylalanine or tryptophan, so this is likely a read error. The chain links TRBV27 to TRBJ2-7, with TRBD2 matching over 10 bases. Germline V lookup: CDR1 MNHEY, CDR2 SMNVEV (reference sequence). J was trimmed by 3 bases and V by 4 bases; bases with no gene match: 6. The CDR3 totals 15 residues. The CDR3 is CASSSLAGVGYEQYS. The CDR3 coding sequence is TGTGCCAGCAGTTCGCTAGCGGGAGTGGGCTACGAGCAGTACTCC.

This clonotype was counted at least ten times. The chain links TRBV5-5 to TRBJ2-2, with 8 bases aligning to TRBD1. The V gene's germline CDR1 is SGHKS and CDR2 YYEKEE (reference sequence). The CDR3 length is 14 residues. J was trimmed by 5 bases and V by 4 bases; bases with no gene match: 4. The CDR3 sequence: CASSVDRVTGELFF. The CDR3 DNA reads as TGTGCCAGCAGCGTGGACAGGGTAACCGGGGAGCTGTTTTTT.

This clonotype has a handful of counts. The CDR3 loop reads CSVEKQGDYEQYF. In DNA, the CDR3 is TGCAGCGTTGAAAAACAGGGGGACTACGAGCAGTACTTC. V usage is TRBV29-1 and J usage is TRBJ2-7, with 8 bases identical to TRBD1. The germline CDR1 and CDR2 sequences are SQVTM and ANQGSEA. The CDR3 spans 13 residues. V was pared by 2 bases and J by 3 bases, with 3 bases of the junction left unmatched.

This clonotype was recorded many times. This sequence joins TRBV11-2 and TRBJ2-4; no clear D. The CDR3 has 15 residues. In germline, CDR1 is SGHAT, CDR2 FQNNGV. V dropped 4 bases and J dropped 4 bases, with 14 bases sitting between them. The DNA for the CDR3 is TGTGCCAGCAGCTCCCTAAGGAGCCATAAAAACATTCAGTACTTC. It is translated as CASSSLRSHKNIQYF.

The sample holds many counts of this clonotype. The chain is built from TRBV12-3 or TRBV12-4 and TRBJ2-7, with D possibly being TRBD2 (5 bases). The CDR3 runs 12 residues. The V end was cut by 6 bases, the J end by 5 bases, with 11 bases between. The CDR3 DNA sequence: TGTGCCAGCAGCAACCCCGGGAACGAGCAGTACTTC. This gives the protein CASSNPGNEQYF.

J is TRBJ1-6 and V is TRBV10-3; TRBD1 agrees at 8 bases. The CDR3 extends over 14 amino acids. J lost 10 bases, V lost 6 bases, and 8 bases had no gene match. CDR1 and CDR2 (germline): ENHRY, SYGVKD. CDR3 loop: CAISGQGGISPLHF. CDR3 sequence (DNA): TGTGCCATCAGCGGACAGGGCGGTATATCACCCCTCCACTTT.

In its sample, this clonotype was seen many times. The rearrangement uses TRBV12-3 or TRBV12-4 and TRBJ1-1; a weak D match, TRBD1 (6 bases). The CDR3 spans 14 residues. Deletions cut 2 bases from V and 2 bases from J, with 9 bases between. The CDR3 spells CASSLQGINTEAFF. The CDR3 region has the DNA TGTGCCAGCAGTTTACAGGGGATTAACACTGAAGCTTTCTTT.

The V gene is TRBV5-1, the J gene TRBJ1-2, with 7 bases lining up with TRBD1. V lost 4 bases to trimming and J lost 0 bases; unmatched junction nucleotides: 6. This CDR3 contains 15 residues. Per germline, CDR1 SGHRS and CDR2 YFSETQ. CDR3 coding DNA: TGCGCCAGCAGCCCCGGGACAGTAGCTAACTATGGCTACACCTTC. Protein sequence: CASSPGTVANYGYTF.

This clonotype was counted many times. The V gene is TRBV6-6, the J gene TRBJ1-2; D not resolved. Germline V gene data show CDR1 as MNHNY and CDR2 as SVGAGI (reference sequence). Trimming shortened V by 2 bases and J by 4 bases, and 11 bases separated the two germline ends. This CDR3 is built from 14 residues. In nucleotides, the CDR3 is TGTGCCAGCAGTTACCCCGGGATTTCCTATGGCTACACCTTC. Amino acids: CASSYPGISYGYTF.